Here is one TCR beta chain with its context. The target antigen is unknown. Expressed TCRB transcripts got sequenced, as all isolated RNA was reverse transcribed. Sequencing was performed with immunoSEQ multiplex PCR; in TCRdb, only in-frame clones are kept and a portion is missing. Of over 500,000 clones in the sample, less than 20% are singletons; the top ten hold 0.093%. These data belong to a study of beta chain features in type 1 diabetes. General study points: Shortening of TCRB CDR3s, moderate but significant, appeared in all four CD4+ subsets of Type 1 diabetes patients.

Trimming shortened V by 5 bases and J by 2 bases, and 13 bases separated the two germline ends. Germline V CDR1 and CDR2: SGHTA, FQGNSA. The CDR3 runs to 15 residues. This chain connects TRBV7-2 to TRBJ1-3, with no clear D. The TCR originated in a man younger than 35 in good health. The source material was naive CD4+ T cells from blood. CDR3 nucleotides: TGTGCCAGCAGCCCTGCTAGTGGGCCTGGAAACACCATATATTTT. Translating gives CASSPASGPGNTIYF.